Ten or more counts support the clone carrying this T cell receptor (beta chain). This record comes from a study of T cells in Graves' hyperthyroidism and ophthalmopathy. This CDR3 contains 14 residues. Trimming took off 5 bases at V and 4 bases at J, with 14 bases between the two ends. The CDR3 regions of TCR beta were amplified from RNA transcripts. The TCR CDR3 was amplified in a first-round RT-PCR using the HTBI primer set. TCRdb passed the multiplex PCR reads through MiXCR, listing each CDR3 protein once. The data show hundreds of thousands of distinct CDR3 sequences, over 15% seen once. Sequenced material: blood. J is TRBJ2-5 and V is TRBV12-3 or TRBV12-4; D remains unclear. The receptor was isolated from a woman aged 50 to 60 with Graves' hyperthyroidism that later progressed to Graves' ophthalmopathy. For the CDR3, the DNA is TGTGCCAGCAGTCCCACGGAAGTTAGAGAGACCCAGTACTTC. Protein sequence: CASSPTEVRETQYF.